This record looks at one T cell receptor (beta chain) sequence and its context. This clonotype showed up just a few times. Its antigen is not yet known. Base quality data are lacking; no much larger clone is found one base away. CDR1 is given as MGHRA and CDR2 as YSYEKL, both from the germline V gene. There are 13 amino acids in the CDR3, from cysteine to phenylalanine inclusive. Only the CDR3 DNA stays, 39 bases, in frame from base 1. The V and J ends are trimmed by 1 base and 9 bases, leaving 10 bases between them. This entry is derived from a study of response to subunit inactivated influenza vaccine (dated by TCRdb to the late 2010s). Study-wide context: The study used deep quantitative T cell receptor repertoire profiling to track responses to a trivalent subunit inactivated influenza vaccine. Study-wide conclusions, independent of this receptor: The authors proposed that each seasonal influenza vaccination may bring in only a limited number of new T cells.

Library preparation was by RT-PCR. Instrument used: Illumina HiSeq 2500. TCRdb reran the public reads through fastp at Q25 and MiXCR, keeping productive beta chains. Rows are unified per CDR3 protein, each entry keeping the most common DNA and genes. For this sample there are around 470,000 distinct CDR3 sequences; less than 7.5% appear just once. Of the sample, roughly 14% is held by the ten largest clones. Sequencing was performed on PBMCs from blood, taken roughly 24 months after vaccination. This sequence uses TRBV4-1 and TRBJ1-5; the D segment could be TRBD1, given 6 matching bases. The clonotype originates from a man aged 45 to 75 who received an inactivated influenza vaccine. Donor details come from another sample of the same person, matched by shared clones. The CDR3 protein is CASSQAGTTPQHF. The sequence in DNA is TGCGCCAGCAGCCAAGCCGGGACAACGCCCCAGCATTTT.